The sample holds many counts of the clone carrying this T cell receptor beta chain. The data originate from a study of spatial heterogeneity in lung cancer. Study as a whole: Alpha-chain sequences were consistently detected in smaller numbers than beta-chain sequences.

The study tagged each TCR cDNA molecule with a unique molecular identifier. MiXCR, run by TCRdb on the 5' RACE reads, gives a single entry per CDR3 protein. The sample has 50,000 or so distinct CDR3 sequences, 7.5% to 8% seen once; the top ten hold about an eighth. CDR1 SGHVS and CDR2 FQNEAQ come from the germline V gene. J was trimmed by 2 bases and V by 2 bases; bases with no gene match: 6. The CDR3 is 17 amino acids. The sample's time point: sample taken at primary tumor resection. Frozen PBMC, nontumor lung or tumor provided whole RNA, which was sequenced unsorted. 72 TRACERx patients with early, untreated non-small cell lung cancer donated samples.

Source: PBMCs, taken at surgery. The J gene is TRBJ2-3, the V gene TRBV7-8; 11 bases match TRBD1. The TCR sequence derives from a female donor with early-stage non-small cell lung cancer. The DNA of the CDR3 is TGTGCCAGCAGCTTACTGGGACAGGGGGTGAACACAGATACGCAGTATTTT. This translates into CASSLLGQGVNTDTQYF.